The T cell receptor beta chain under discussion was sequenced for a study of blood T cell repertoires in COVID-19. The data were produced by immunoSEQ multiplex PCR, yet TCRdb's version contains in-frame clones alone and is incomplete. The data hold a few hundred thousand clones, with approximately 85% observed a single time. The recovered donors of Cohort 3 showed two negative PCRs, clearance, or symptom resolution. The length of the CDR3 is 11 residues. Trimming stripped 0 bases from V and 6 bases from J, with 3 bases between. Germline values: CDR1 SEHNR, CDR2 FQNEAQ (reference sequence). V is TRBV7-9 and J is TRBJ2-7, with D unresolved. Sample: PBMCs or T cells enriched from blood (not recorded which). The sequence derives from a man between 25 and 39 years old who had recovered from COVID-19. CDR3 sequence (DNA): TGTGCCAGCAGCTTAGCGCGCGAGCAGTACTTC. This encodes CASSLAREQYF. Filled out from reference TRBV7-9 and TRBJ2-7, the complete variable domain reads DTGVSQNPRHKITKRGQNVTFRCDPISEHNRLYWYRQTLGQGPEFLTYFQNEAQLEKSRLLSDRFSAERPKGSFSTLEIQRTEQGDSAMYLCASSLAREQYFGPGTRLTVT.